The rows below give T cell receptor beta chains drawn from one sample of a study of T-cell reconstitution after alpha-beta-depleted transplantation in children. Each CDR3 protein is one row after TCRdb ran MiXCR on the PCR reads. The sample consists of about 230,000 distinct CDR3 sequences, roughly a tenth of them appearing once. Sequences were derived from PBMCs, sampled before TCRalphabeta/CD19-depleted stem cell transplant. These receptors came from a child under three years old with acute myeloid leukemia, due to receive a stem cell transplant. The CDR3 runs from the conserved cysteine through the conserved F or W. The D gene is left open where the match is weak. Not every row has a clone size; where given, it reads once, few, many or a size class.

TRBJ1-3 TRBV29-1 11 - many TGCAGCGTTGGACAGGGAAACACCATATATTTT CSVGQGNTIYF
TRBJ2-1 TRBV27 16 TRBD2 many TGTGCCAGCAGTTCTCCTGGGACTAGCGGGAGGAATGAGCAGTTCTTC CASSSPGTSGRNEQFF
TRBJ1-5 TRBV7-2 15 - many TGTGCCAGCAGCTTACTGGGGGCCGGCAATCAGCCCCAGCATTTT CASSLLGAGNQPQHF
TRBJ2-5 TRBV9 15 - many TGTGCCAGCAGCGGAAGAACCGGGGATGCGGGGACCCAGTACTTC CASSGRTGDAGTQYF
TRBJ2-2 TRBV7-2 15 - - TGTGCCAGCAGCTTAGCGGTCGGGACCCCCGGGGAGCTGTTTTTT CASSLAVGTPGELFF
TRBJ1-5 TRBV12-3/TRBV12-4 17 TRBD1 many TGTGCCAGCAGGCTCTACAGGGGGACGGGGAGCAATCAGCCCCAGCATTTT CASRLYRGTGSNQPQHF
TRBJ2-4 TRBV20-1 17 TRBD2 many TGCAGTGCAGAACCAGGACTAGCGGGAATGTTTAGAAACATTCAGTACTTC CSAEPGLAGMFRNIQYF
TRBJ2-3 TRBV5-1 14 - many TGCGCCAGCAGCCCGTCGGGGGGCACAGATACGCAGTATTTT CASSPSGGTDTQYF
TRBJ2-7 TRBV5-1 14 - many TGCGCCAGCAGCTTCATCGGACAGTCCTACGAGCAGTACTTC CASSFIGQSYEQYF
TRBJ2-7 TRBV24-1 13 - many TGTGCCACCAGTGAGGGAGTTTCCTACGAGCAGTACTTC CATSEGVSYEQYF
TRBJ1-2 TRBV29-1 14 TRBD1 many TGCAGCGTTACTGCGGACAGGCAGGGCTATGGCTACACCTTC CSVTADRQGYGYTF
TRBJ2-1 TRBV29-1 14 TRBD2 many TGCAGCGTGCGGGGGGGAGGGCCATACAATGAGCAGTTCTTC CSVRGGGPYNEQFF
TRBJ1-2 TRBV12-3/TRBV12-4 14 TRBD1 many TGTGCCAGCAGCCCCGGGACAGGGGTTTATGGCTACACCTTC CASSPGTGVYGYTF
TRBJ1-1 TRBV12-3/TRBV12-4 13 TRBD1 many TGTGCCAGCAGTTTTTTGGGACAGAGAGAAGCTTTCTTT CASSFLGQREAFF
TRBJ2-5 TRBV19 14 - many TGTGCCAGTAGCCTTACTAGGGCGCAAGAGACCCAGTACTTC CASSLTRAQETQYF
TRBJ2-7 TRBV3-1 14 - many TGTGCCAGCAGCCAAGATATGGGGGAGTGGGAGCAGTGCTTC CASSQDMGEWEQCF
TRBJ1-6 TRBV6-5 16 TRBD1 many TGTGCCAGCAGTTACTCGGGACAGGGGTCTAATTCACCCCTCCACTTT CASSYSGQGSNSPLHF
TRBJ2-2 TRBV28 15 TRBD1 few TGTGCCAGCGTGCCGGGACAGGGGCCCACCGGGGAGCTGTTTTTT CASVPGQGPTGELFF
TRBJ2-3 TRBV19 15 - few TGTGCCAGTAGTATAGGTTCGGTACCAGGAGATACGCAGTATTTT CASSIGSVPGDTQYF
TRBJ2-3 TRBV20-1 17 - many TGCAGTGCTCCGACTAGGGGCAGGTTCGGGTCCACAGATACGCAGTATTTT CSAPTRGRFGSTDTQYF
TRBJ2-1 TRBV27 13 - few TGTGCCAGCAGTACACCGGGGAAGAATGAGCAGTTCTTC CASSTPGKNEQFF
TRBJ1-2 TRBV2 15 - many TGTGCCAGCAGTGAAGCGCTTCAGGTGGGGGCGGGCTACACCTTC CASSEALQVGAGYTF
TRBJ2-1 TRBV10-3 12 - - TGTGCCATAGGGGACTCTTCGATGAAGCAGTTCTTC CAIGDSSMKQFF
TRBJ1-6 TRBV15 17 - many TGTGCCACCAGCAGAGATCGGGGTAATGTAGGGAATTCACCCCTCCACTTT CATSRDRGNVGNSPLHF
TRBJ2-1 TRBV11-2 16 TRBD2 many TGTGCCAGCAGTCCTAGCGGGAGAGCCTCTTACAATGAGCAGTTCTTC CASSPSGRASYNEQFF
TRBJ2-7 TRBV5-1 15 TRBD1 many TGCGCCAGCAGCGACCCAGGGGGTTCCTTCTACGAGCAGTACTTC CASSDPGGSFYEQYF
TRBJ1-6 TRBV12-3/TRBV12-4 13 - many TGTGCCAGCAGTTTCTTGGATAATTCACCCCTCCACTTT CASSFLDNSPLHF
TRBJ2-1 TRBV18 13 - many TGTGCCAGCTCCCCAGAGTTAGCGAATGAGCAGTTCTTC CASSPELANEQFF
TRBJ1-1 TRBV6-1 13 - many TGTGCCAGCAGGTTGTTCATGAACACTGAAGCTTTCTTT CASRLFMNTEAFF
TRBJ1-5 TRBV12-3/TRBV12-4 15 TRBD1 many TGTGCCAGCAGTTCTTCCGGGACAGGGGGCTTGCCCCAGCATTTT CASSSSGTGGLPQHF
TRBJ2-2 TRBV9 16 - - TGTGCCAGCAGCGTAGGGGCCGGGACCAAAATCTGGGAGCTGTTTTTT CASSVGAGTKIWELFF
TRBJ2-1 TRBV7-2 16 TRBD1 many TGTGCCAGCAGCTTAATTGGACAGGGGAGGATAAATGAGCAGTTCTTC CASSLIGQGRINEQFF
TRBJ2-1 TRBV4-1 11 - once TGCGCCAGCAGCCATAGCTGGGAGCAGTTCTTC CASSHSWEQFF
TRBJ2-3 TRBV12-3/TRBV12-4 15 TRBD2 many TGTGCCAGCAGTGGATCTAGCGGAACAAGGGATACGCAGTATTTT CASSGSSGTRDTQYF
TRBJ2-1 TRBV7-2 15 - many TGTGCCAGCAGCCCGACTCGCCGCTCCTACAATGAGCAGTTCTTC CASSPTRRSYNEQFF
TRBJ1-2 TRBV4-1 12 - many TGCGCCAGCAGCAAAGAAAACTATGGCTACACCTTC CASSKENYGYTF
TRBJ2-1 TRBV29-1 23 - many TGCAGCGTTGAAGATTGGCAGGGCGGGAAGACCATGGGGGAGTATAGCTCCTACAATGAGCAGTTCTTC CSVEDWQGGKTMGEYSSYNEQFF
TRBJ2-2 TRBV11-1 18 - few TGTGCCAGCAGCTTACCCTTCAGGGGCGCCGGAGACACCGGGGAGCTGTTTTTT CASSLPFRGAGDTGELFF